Described below is a single T cell receptor beta chain sequence and its context. Its antigen is undetermined. The data stem from a study of cytomegalovirus exposure and HLA in healthy donors. For the study at large: An earlier analysis found 117 million unique TCR beta sequences from roughly 170 million T cells. General study points: A few V segments could not be told apart, such as TRBV6-2 and TRBV6-3, and were left out.

Germline V gene sequence: CDR1 SGHNT, CDR2 YYREEE (reference sequence). CDR3 length: 15 amino acids. V was trimmed by 0 bases and J by 3 bases, leaving 11 bases between them. The PCR used 60 Vbeta and 13 Jbeta primers. Profiling relied on immunoSEQ multiplex PCR, and the TCRdb table lists in-frame clones only, not all of them. The data show under 200,000 clones, approximately 82% seen once. Sequencing was carried out using PBMCs. The rearrangement joins TRBV5-4 to TRBJ2-3; D call uncertain. This clonotype originated in a male donor in good health and CMV-seropositive. The DNA for the CDR3 is TGTGCCAGCAGCTTGGTCCCCACTGGTACAGATACGCAGTATTTT. The encoded protein is CASSLVPTGTDTQYF.